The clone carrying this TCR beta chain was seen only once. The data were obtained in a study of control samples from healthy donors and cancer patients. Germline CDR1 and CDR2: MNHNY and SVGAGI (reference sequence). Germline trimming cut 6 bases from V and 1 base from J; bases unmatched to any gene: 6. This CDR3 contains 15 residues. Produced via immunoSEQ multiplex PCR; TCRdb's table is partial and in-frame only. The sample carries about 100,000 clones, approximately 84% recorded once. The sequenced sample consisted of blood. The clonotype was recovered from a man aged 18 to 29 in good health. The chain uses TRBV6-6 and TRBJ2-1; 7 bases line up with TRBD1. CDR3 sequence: CASREDRWSYNEQFF. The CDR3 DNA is TGTGCCAGCAGGGAGGACAGGTGGTCCTACAATGAGCAGTTCTTC.